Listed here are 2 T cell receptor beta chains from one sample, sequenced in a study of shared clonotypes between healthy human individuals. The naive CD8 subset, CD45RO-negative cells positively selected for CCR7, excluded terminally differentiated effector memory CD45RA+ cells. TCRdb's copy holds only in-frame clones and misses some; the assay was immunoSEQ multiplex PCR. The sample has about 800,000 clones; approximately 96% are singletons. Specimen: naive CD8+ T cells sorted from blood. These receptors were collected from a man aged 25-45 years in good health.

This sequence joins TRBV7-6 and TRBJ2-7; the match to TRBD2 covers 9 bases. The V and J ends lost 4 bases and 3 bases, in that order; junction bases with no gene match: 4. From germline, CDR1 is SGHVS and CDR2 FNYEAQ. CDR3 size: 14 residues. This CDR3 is CASSSGAGGYEQYF. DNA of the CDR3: TGTGCCAGCAGCTCTGGAGCGGGAGGCTACGAGCAGTACTTC.

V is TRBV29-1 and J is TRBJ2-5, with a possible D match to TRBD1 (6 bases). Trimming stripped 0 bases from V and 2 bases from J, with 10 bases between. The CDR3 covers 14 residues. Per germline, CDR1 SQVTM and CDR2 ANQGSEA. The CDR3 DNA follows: TGCAGCGTTGAAGAAACAGGGCAACAAGAGACCCAGTACTTC. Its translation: CSVEETGQQETQYF.